This T cell receptor beta chain was recorded in a study of cytomegalovirus exposure and HLA in healthy donors. In the study overall: It was reported in a later analysis that the same platform had been used for the approximately 120 validation repertoires as for the roughly 700 first-cohort repertoires. Study results and limitations: According to a later analysis, TCR clusters from the first cohort tended to co-occur in the roughly 110 validation repertoires. Cytomegalovirus association was listed for 150 or so TCR beta chains.

CDR1 is LNHDA, CDR2 SQIVND, per germline (reference sequence). CDR3 length: 13 amino acids. Trimming left V 6 bases short and J 2 bases short, with 8 bases between. Produced via immunoSEQ multiplex PCR; TCRdb's table is partial and in-frame only. The sample yields more than 95,000 clones, around 86% seen once. A word on this clone: Its antigen is currently unknown.

V gene TRBV19 combines with J gene TRBJ2-1, with D possibly TRBD1 on 6 matching bases. The sequenced sample was PBMCs. The clonotype originates from a man between 18 and 35 years old in good health and CMV-seronegative. The CDR3 sequence: CASRDSTYNEQFF. CDR3 DNA sequence: TGTGCCAGTAGGGACAGTACCTACAATGAGCAGTTCTTC.